The present entry profiles one T cell receptor beta chain with its context. Its antigen is still unknown. The input lacks base qualities; no much larger clone sits a single base away. V loses 4 bases at its end and J loses 7 bases; junction bases beyond the gene matches: 7. CDR1 and CDR2, looked up from the germline V gene, are SGHVS and FNYEAQ. The CDR3 has 16 amino acids, counting the end cysteine and phenylalanine. Left in the record is the CDR3 DNA by itself, 48 bases read in frame from the first base. This sample stems from a study of T cell responses to AZD1222 COVID-19 vaccine (dated by TCRdb to the early 2020s). A note on the overall study: A total of under 250 trial participants underwent TCR sequencing, of whom under 220 had received two doses of AZD1222 and approximately 26 had received two doses of the MenACWY control vaccine. Trial participants were enrolled into age subgroups of 18-55, 56-69 and 70-plus years, which contained about 160, 30 and 59 TCR-sequenced participants, respectively. The full study reports these points: Participants were mostly white British, with more females than males. The authors suggested clonal diversity may have been underestimated. After two AZD1222 doses, both the breadth and the depth of spike-specific TCRs were significantly higher than at day 0 and than in MenACWY recipients. The whole spike protein was spanned by vaccine-associated CD4 TCRs, and dominant responses were seen in regions 160-218 and 743-854. Conclusions about previously exposed vaccinees were limited because only 5 or 6 AZD1222 recipients were SARS-CoV-2 seropositive at baseline. The 56-69-year group was small, and its depth increase did not reach significance, likely because of low power. Reportedly, almost half of the unique spike-specific TCRs recognized epitopes lying outside the regions that are mutated in the B.1.351 and B.1.1.7 variants. No day 14 peak-response samples were available, so repertoires were characterized only after the peak T cell response.

The intended sense of this specimen's time point label: about 28 days (+/-7) after the second vaccine dose. AZD1222 recipients with second doses at about 4 weeks or about 12 weeks were pooled, because spike-specific TCR depth and breadth did not differ between schedules. Samples from vaccinated people were obtained from the UK trials COV001 and COV002, which included a single-blind randomized controlled phase 2/3 trial of AZD1222 (ChAdOx1 nCoV-19) in healthy adults. For TCRbeta chain sequencing, PBMC samples from trial participants were taken at day 0 and at day 28 after the second dose. The CDR3 regions of human TCRbeta chains were analyzed by immunosequencing. The authors' pipeline ran thus. Repertoire TCRs were checked for matches against a reference library of SARS-CoV-2-specific TCRs that had been generated using the MIRA antigen-specificity platform. Breadth was defined as the fraction of unique TCRs that were SARS-CoV-2-associated, and depth was defined as the fraction of total T cells that were SARS-CoV-2-associated. Using the MIRA data, each spike-specific TCR was assigned both to the spike region to which the TCR was reactive and to a CD4 or CD8 class. Log10-transformed breadth and depth values were compared by one-way ANOVA with Sidak's multiple comparisons tests. Not all clones reach the TCRdb copy of this immuneACCESS table, which keeps in-frame sequences only. Checked studies attribute under half of the gap to unresolved V genes and leave the rest unexplained. Clone size and the V and J calls come from that table; the DNA yielded D and trimming. The sample table contains more than 85,000 clones; only one count was recorded for 89% of them. More than 40% of the sample comes from the top ten.

This receptor was obtained from an adult who received the AZD1222 COVID-19 vaccine. The specimen was peripheral blood, collected 28 days after the second AZD1222 dose. This chain is built from TRBV7-6 and TRBJ2-1, with 13 bases in between that match TRBD2. The nucleotides are TGTGCCAGCAGCTCGACCGGGACTAGCGGGATGAATGAGCAGTTCTTC. Translated, it reads CASSSTGTSGMNEQFF.